The 9 T cell receptor beta chains listed next were all sequenced from one sample in a study of T cell repertoires in cytomegalovirus infection. The antigens these receptors bind are not known. TCRdb processed the reads anew with MiXCR; each CDR3 protein has one entry. The data show roughly 990,000 distinct CDR3 sequences, approximately 31% seen once. Sequenced here: cultured CD8+ T cells from PBMCs, sampled from culture after CMV antigen stimulation. The receptors were gathered from a human donor in good health (CMV status not recorded). Some clones in this sample may be carry-over from other donors' samples.

This clonotype has ten or more counts. The chain combines TRBV4-1 with TRBJ1-1; D is undetermined. The length of the CDR3 is 14 residues. V was clipped by 3 bases and J by 1 base, with 9 bases between them. Germline CDR1 and CDR2: MGHRA and YSYEKL. The DNA of the CDR3 is TGCGCCAGCAGCCAGTCAACCCCGAACACTGAAGCTTTCTTT. Translation: CASSQSTPNTEAFF.

The chain couples TRBV7-8 to TRBJ1-6, with 9 bases matching TRBD1. V shed 4 bases and J 10 bases; nucleotides not matched to a gene: 11. Germline CDR1 and CDR2: SGHVS and FQNEAQ. The CDR3 is 16 amino acids. CDR3 residues: CASSSAGDREDSPLHF. The DNA for the CDR3 is TGTGCCAGCAGCTCCGCTGGGGACAGGGAGGACTCACCCCTCCACTTT.

Concerning this clonotype: The junction differs from germline at one of its ends, possibly a read error. The chain couples TRBV6-5 to TRBJ2-1; D gene ambiguous. This CDR3 comprises 13 residues. Germline V gene sequence: CDR1 MNHEY, CDR2 SVGAGI. CDR3 DNA sequence: TGTACCAGCAGCTCAAAACCCTACAATGAGCAGTTCTTC. It is translated as CTSSSKPYNEQFF.

This clonotype occurred a few times. The J gene is TRBJ1-5, the V gene TRBV28; 11 bases agree with TRBD1. The J segment lost 5 bases and the V segment lost 2 bases, leaving 8 bases of the junction unmatched. Germline CDR1 is MDHEN and CDR2 is SYDVKM. The CDR3 is 17 amino acids. CDR3 loop: CASSLVVWTGGHQPQHF. For the CDR3, the DNA is TGTGCCAGCAGTTTAGTGGTGTGGACAGGGGGCCATCAGCCCCAGCATTTT.

The rearrangement uses TRBV12-5 and TRBJ1-5, with a weak D call TRBD1 (5 bases). The germline V and J ends were trimmed by 3 bases and 8 bases, with 8 bases remaining between them. The CDR3 contains 12 residues. Per the germline V gene, CDR1 is LGHNT and CDR2 is FRNRAP. The CDR3 coding sequence is TGTGCTAGTGGTTTCGGGGGTAAGCCCCAGCATTTT. Its translation is CASGFGGKPQHF.

The chain combines TRBV6-6 with TRBJ1-5, with D hard to call. Germline CDR1 is MNHNY and CDR2 is SVGAGI (reference sequence). V gave up 7 bases and J gave up 2 bases, with 9 bases separating them. The CDR3 length is 13 residues. The DNA of the CDR3 is TGTGCCAGCATGCAAAACGGCAATCAGCCCCAGCATTTT. Protein sequence: CASMQNGNQPQHF.

This clonotype was counted between two and nine times. CDR3 residues: CASSLGTSGITSTDTQYF. The CDR3, as DNA: TGTGCCAGCAGCTTAGGGACTAGCGGGATCACTAGCACAGATACGCAGTATTTT. V usage is TRBV7-6 and J usage is TRBJ2-3; 12 bases are a match to TRBD2. V shed 1 base and J 0 bases; nucleotides not matched to a gene: 5. Germline CDR1 and CDR2: SGHVS and FNYEAQ. This CDR3 is 18 amino acids long. Supplemented by reference TRBV7-6 and TRBJ2-3, the full variable domain reads GAGVSQSPRYKVTKRGQDVALRCDPISGHVSLYWYRQALGQGPEFLTYFNYEAQQDKSGLPNDRFSAERPEGSISTLTIQRTEQRDSAMYRCASSLGTSGITSTDTQYFGPGTRLTVL.

The V and J genes are TRBV2 and TRBJ2-7; 8 nucleotides line up with TRBD2. Germline CDR1 reads SNHLY; CDR2 reads FYNNEI. This CDR3 comprises 15 residues. J gave up 2 bases and V 8 bases, and 11 bases lay outside the gene matches. CDR3: CASGSESGGTYEQYF. The CDR3 coding sequence is TGTGCCAGCGGAAGTGAGAGCGGGGGTACCTACGAGCAGTACTTC.

The chain is built from TRBV10-3 and TRBJ1-2; D uncertain. Trimming removed 6 bases from V and 6 bases from J, with 8 bases in between. In germline, CDR1 is ENHRY, CDR2 SYGVKD. The CDR3 is 11 amino acids. The chain's CDR3 is CAIRAFDGYTF. The CDR3 region has the DNA TGTGCCATCAGGGCCTTTGATGGCTACACCTTC.